This entry describes one T cell receptor beta chain. It lacks a known antigen. Qualities for individual bases were not recorded, and no much larger clone is one base off. This specimen comes from a study of T-cell reconstitution after alpha-beta-depleted transplantation in children (dated by TCRdb to the mid-2010s). With respect to the entire study: Using TCR repertoire profiling, the study followed T-cell immune reconstitution in a quantitative way in children after TCRalphabeta/CD19-depleted allogeneic hematopoietic cell transplantation. General findings and caveats noted by the study authors: Over the following months the frequencies of hyperexpanded clones went down, and after one year T-cell counts and TCRbeta diversity were mostly credited to newly produced T cells. The high TCRbeta diversity at day 60 in some patients was ascribed to recipient T cells and intrathymic progenitors that had survived conditioning. The apparently early recovery of alphabetaT-cell counts about two months after transplant reportedly depended on only several hundred rapidly expanded clones that came from non-depleted graft cells.

V sheds 4 bases and J sheds 4 bases, leaving 7 bases between their ends. The CDR3 sequence holds 11 residues, the cysteine and phenylalanine included. The read is trimmed to its CDR3 DNA, 33 bases read in frame from base 1. The germline V gene (reference sequence) yields GTSNPN for CDR1 and SVGIG for CDR2. This specimen's treatment or condition label, per the study, means: allogeneic hematopoietic cell transplantation with graft depleted of TCRalphabeta T cells and CD19 B cells. The transplant recipients were children given TCRalphabeta/CD19-depleted allogeneic hematopoietic cell grafts. The method was PCR. The sample was run on an Illumina HiSeq 2500. TCR libraries were prepared with molecular barcoding, using unique molecular identifiers to normalize TCRbeta repertoire quantification. TCRdb trimmed the raw reads at Q25, called clones with MiXCR and kept productive beta chains. Here each entry gathers all rows of one CDR3 protein and keeps the most common genes and DNA. Here the sample has 200,000 to 300,000 distinct CDR3 sequences; approximately 24% occur a single time. The ten largest clones capture more than 4.5% of the sample.

The clonotype was recovered from a female patient aged 2-9 years who had a stem cell transplant for congenital amegakaryocytic thrombocytopenia, so the T cells may come from the graft donor. The sequencing used PBMCs, mostly from graft donor cells, collected 360 days after TCRalphabeta/CD19-depleted stem cell transplant. Recombination joined TRBV30 with TRBJ1-2, with no reliable assignment of the D segment. The CDR3 region has the sequence CAWISGYGYTF. The DNA is TGTGCCTGGATTTCTGGCTATGGCTACACCTTC.